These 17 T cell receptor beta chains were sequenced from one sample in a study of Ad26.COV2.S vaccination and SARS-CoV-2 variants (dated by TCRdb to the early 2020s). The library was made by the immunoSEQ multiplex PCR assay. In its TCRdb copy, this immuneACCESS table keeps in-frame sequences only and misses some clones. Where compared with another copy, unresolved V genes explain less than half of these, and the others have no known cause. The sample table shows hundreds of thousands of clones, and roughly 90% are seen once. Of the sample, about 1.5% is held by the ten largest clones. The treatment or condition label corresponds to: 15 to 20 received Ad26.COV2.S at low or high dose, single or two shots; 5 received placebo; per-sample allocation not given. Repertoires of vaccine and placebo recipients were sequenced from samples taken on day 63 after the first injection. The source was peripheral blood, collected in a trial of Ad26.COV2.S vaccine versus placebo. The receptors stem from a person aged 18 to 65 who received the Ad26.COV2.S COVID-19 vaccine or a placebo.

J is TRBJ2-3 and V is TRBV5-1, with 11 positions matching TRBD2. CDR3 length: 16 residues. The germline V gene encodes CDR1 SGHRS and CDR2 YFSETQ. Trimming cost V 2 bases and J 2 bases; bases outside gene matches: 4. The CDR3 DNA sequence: TGCGCCAGCAGCTTAAATAGCGGGGGGGCCACAGATACGCAGTATTTT. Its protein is CASSLNSGGATDTQYF. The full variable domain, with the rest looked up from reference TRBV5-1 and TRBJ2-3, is KAGVTQTPRYLIKTRGQQVTLSCSPISGHRSVSWYQQTPGQGLQFLFEYFSETQRNKGNFPGRFSGRQFSNSRSEMNVSTLELGDSALYLCASSLNSGGATDTQYFGPGTRLTVL.

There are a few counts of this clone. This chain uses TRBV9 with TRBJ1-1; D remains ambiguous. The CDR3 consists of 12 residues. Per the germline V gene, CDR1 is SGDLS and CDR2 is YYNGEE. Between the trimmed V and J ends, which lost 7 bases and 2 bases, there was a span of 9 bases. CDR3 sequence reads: CASDDGNTEAFF. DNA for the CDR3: TGTGCCAGCGACGACGGAAACACTGAAGCTTTCTTT.

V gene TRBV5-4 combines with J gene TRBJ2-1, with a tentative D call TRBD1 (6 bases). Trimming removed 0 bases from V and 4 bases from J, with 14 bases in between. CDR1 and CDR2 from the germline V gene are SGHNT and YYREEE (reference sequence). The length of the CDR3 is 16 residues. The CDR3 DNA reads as TGTGCCAGCAGCTTGGCCACAGGGCGACCGTACAATGAGCAGTTCTTC. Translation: CASSLATGRPYNEQFF.

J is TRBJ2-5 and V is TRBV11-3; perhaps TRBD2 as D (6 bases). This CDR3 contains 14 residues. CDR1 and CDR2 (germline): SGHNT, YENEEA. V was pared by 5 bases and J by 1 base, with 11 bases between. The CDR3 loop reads CASSPGTRQETQYF. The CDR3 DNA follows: TGTGCCAGCAGCCCAGGGACTCGCCAAGAGACCCAGTACTTC.

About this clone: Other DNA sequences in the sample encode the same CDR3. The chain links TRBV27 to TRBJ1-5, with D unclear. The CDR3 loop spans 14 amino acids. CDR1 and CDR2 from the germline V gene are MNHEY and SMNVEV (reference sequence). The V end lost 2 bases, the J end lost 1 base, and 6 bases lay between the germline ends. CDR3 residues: CASSLVGSNQPQHF. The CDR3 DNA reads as TGTGCCAGCAGTTTAGTAGGGAGCAATCAGCCCCAGCATTTT.

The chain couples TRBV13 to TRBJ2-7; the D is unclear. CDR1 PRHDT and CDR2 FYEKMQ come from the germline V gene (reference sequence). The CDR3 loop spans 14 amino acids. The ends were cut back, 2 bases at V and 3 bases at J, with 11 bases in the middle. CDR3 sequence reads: CASSLNDKIYEQYF. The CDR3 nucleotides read TGTGCCAGCAGCTTAAATGACAAAATCTACGAGCAGTACTTC.

The chain's CDR3 is CASSAQGRETQYF. The CDR3 DNA sequence: TGTGCCAGTAGTGCCCAGGGTCGAGAGACCCAGTACTTC. The V and J genes are TRBV19 and TRBJ2-5; D perhaps matches TRBD1 (5 bases). Germline CDR1 reads LNHDA; CDR2 reads SQIVND (reference sequence). The ends were cut back, 5 bases at V and 4 bases at J, with 11 bases in the middle. This CDR3 has 13 residues.

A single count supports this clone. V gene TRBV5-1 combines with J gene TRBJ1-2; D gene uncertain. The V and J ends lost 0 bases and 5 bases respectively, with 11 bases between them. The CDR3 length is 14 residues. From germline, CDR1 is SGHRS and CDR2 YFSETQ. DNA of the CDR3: TGCGCCAGCAGCTTGGTGGTTTCAACTTATGGCTACACCTTC. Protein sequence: CASSLVVSTYGYTF.

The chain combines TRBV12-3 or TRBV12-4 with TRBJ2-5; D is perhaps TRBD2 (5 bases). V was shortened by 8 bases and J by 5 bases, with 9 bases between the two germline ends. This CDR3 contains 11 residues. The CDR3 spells CASGERETQYF. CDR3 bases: TGTGCCAGCGGGGAGAGGGAGACCCAGTACTTC.

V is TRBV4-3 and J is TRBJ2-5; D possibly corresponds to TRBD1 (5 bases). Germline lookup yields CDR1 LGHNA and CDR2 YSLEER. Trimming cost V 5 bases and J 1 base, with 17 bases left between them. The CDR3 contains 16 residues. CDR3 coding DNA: TGCGCCAGCAGCGCCTGGGCAGAGCAGGGCCAAGAGACCCAGTACTTC. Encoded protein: CASSAWAEQGQETQYF.

The CDR3, as DNA: TGTGCCAGCAGCCTTAGACCCCTGTACCCTAGCGTCAAAGACCAAGAGACCCAGTACTTC. Its translation: CASSLRPLYPSVKDQETQYF. The V and J genes are TRBV9 and TRBJ2-5, with D possibly matching TRBD2 (6 bases). V lost 4 bases and J 0 bases, leaving 28 bases between the germline ends. The CDR3 is made up of 20 amino acids. Germline CDR1 and CDR2: SGDLS and YYNGEE.

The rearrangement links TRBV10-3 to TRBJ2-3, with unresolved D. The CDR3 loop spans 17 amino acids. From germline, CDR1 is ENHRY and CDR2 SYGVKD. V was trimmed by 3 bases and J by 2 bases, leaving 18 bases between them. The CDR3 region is CAISDTGFATFTDTQYF. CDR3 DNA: TGTGCCATCAGTGACACCGGTTTTGCCACCTTCACAGATACGCAGTATTTT.

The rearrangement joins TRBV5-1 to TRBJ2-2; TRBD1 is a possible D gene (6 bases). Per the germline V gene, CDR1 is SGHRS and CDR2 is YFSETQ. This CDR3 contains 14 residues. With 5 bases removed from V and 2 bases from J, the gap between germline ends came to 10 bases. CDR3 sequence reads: CASRKDSNTGELFF. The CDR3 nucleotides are TGCGCCAGCAGAAAGGACAGTAACACCGGGGAGCTGTTTTTT.

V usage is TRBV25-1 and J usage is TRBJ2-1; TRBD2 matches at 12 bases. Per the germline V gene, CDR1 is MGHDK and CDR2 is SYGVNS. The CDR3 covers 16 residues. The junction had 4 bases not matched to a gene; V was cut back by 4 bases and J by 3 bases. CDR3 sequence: CASSGLAGGNYNEQFF. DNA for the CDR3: TGTGCCAGCAGTGGTCTAGCGGGGGGGAACTACAATGAGCAGTTCTTC.

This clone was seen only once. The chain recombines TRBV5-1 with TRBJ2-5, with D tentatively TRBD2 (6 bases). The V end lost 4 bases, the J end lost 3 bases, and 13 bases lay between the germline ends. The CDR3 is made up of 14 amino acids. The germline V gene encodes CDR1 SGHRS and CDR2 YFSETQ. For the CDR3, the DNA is TGCGCCAGCAGCCCCCCGGAGGGCGAAGAGACCCAGTACTTC. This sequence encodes CASSPPEGEETQYF. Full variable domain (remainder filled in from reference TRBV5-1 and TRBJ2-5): KAGVTQTPRYLIKTRGQQVTLSCSPISGHRSVSWYQQTPGQGLQFLFEYFSETQRNKGNFPGRFSGRQFSNSRSEMNVSTLELGDSALYLCASSPPEGEETQYFGPGTRLLVL.

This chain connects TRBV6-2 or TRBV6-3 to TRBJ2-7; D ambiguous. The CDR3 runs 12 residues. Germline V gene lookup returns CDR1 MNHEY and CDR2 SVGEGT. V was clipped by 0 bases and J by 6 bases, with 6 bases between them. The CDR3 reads CASSYSGPEQYF. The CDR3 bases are TGTGCCAGCAGTTACTCGGGTCCCGAGCAGTACTTC.

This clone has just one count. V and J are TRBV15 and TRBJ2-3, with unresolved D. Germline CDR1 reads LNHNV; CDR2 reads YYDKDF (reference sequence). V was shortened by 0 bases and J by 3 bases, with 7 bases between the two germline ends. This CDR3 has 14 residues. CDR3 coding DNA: TGTGCCACCAGCAGAGATGTTACGACAGATACGCAGTATTTT. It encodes CATSRDVTTDTQYF.